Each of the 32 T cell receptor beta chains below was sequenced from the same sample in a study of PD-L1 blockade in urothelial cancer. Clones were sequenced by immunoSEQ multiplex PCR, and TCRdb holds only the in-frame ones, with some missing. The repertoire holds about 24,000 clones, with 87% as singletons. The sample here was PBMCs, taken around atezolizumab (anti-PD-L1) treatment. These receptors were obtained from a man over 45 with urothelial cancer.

CDR3 amino acids: CASSLGTQSTEAFF. The CDR3 DNA reads TGTGCCAGCAGCTTGGGGACACAAAGTACTGAAGCTTTCTTT. The chain has TRBV5-4 and TRBJ1-1; D possibly corresponds to TRBD1 (5 bases). The germline V gene has CDR1 SGHNT and CDR2 YYREEE (reference sequence). Between the trimmed V and J ends, which lost 0 bases and 5 bases, there was a span of 11 bases. This CDR3 has 14 amino acids. The whole variable domain, remainder taken from reference TRBV5-4 and TRBJ1-1, is ETGVTQSPTHLIKTRGQQVTLRCSSQSGHNTVSWYQQALGQGPQFIFQYYREEENGRGNFPPRFSGLQFPNYSSELNVNALELDDSALYLCASSLGTQSTEAFFGQGTRLTVV.

The CDR3 region has the DNA TGTGCCAGCAGCTCGGACAGGCCGAGTCACGGCTACACCTTC. Amino acids: CASSSDRPSHGYTF. V gene TRBV6-5 combines with J gene TRBJ1-2; 7 bases line up with TRBD1. Trimming at V came to 6 bases and at J to 8 bases, leaving 12 bases not matched to a gene. The CDR3 consists of 14 residues. Per the germline V gene, CDR1 is MNHEY and CDR2 is SVGAGI.

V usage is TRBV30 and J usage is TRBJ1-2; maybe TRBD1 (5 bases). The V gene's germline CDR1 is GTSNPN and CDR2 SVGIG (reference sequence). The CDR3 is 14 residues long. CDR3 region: CALMGGIANYGYTF. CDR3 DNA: TGTGCTCTCATGGGGGGGATAGCTAACTATGGCTACACCTTC. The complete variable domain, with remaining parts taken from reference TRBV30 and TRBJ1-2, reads SQTIHQWPATLVQPVGSPLSLECTVEGTSNPNLYWYRQAAGRGLQLLFYSVGIGQISSEVPQNLSASRPQDRQFILSSKKLLLSDSGFYLCALMGGIANYGYTFGSGTRLTVV.

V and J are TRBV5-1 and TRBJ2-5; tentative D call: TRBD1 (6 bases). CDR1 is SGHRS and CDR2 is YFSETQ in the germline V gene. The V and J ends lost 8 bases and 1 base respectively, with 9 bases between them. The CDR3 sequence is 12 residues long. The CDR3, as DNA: TGCGCCAGTACAGGGCCCCAAGAGACCCAGTACTTC. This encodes CASTGPQETQYF.

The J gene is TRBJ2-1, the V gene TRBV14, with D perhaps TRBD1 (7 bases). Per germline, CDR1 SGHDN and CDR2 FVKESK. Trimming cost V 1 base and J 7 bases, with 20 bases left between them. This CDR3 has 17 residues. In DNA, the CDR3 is TGTGCCAGCAGCCAAGCTAGCTCAGGGGGGCCGTATAATGAGCAGTTCTTC. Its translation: CASSQASSGGPYNEQFF.

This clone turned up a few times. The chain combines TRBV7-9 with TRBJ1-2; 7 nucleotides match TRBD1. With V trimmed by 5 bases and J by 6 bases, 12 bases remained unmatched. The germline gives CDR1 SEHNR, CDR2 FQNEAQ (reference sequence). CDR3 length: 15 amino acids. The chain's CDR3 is CASSPEGARKDGYTF. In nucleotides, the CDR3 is TGTGCCAGCAGCCCGGAGGGGGCCAGAAAGGATGGCTACACCTTC.

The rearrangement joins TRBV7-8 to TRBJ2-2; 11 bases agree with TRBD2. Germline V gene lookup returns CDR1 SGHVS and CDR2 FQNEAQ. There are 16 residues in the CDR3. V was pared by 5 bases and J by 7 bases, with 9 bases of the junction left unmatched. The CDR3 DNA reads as TGTGCCAGCAGCCCGCCACTAGCGGGAGCGGGCGGGGAGCTGTTTTTT. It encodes CASSPPLAGAGGELFF.

The CDR3 nucleotides are TGTGCCAGCAGTCGCACGCTGGGCGATAAGCAGCTAGCTTTCTTT. It yields the protein CASSRTLGDKQLAFF. The chain recombines TRBV9 with TRBJ1-1; D not certain. This CDR3 is built from 15 residues. Trimming removed 5 bases at V and 10 bases at J, with 24 bases between. CDR1 is SGDLS and CDR2 is YYNGEE in the germline V gene.

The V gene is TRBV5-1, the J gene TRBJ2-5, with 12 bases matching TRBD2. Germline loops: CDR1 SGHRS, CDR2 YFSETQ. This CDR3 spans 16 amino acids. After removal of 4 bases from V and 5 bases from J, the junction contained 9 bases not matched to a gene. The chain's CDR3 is CASSPALAGGPETQYF. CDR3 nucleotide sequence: TGCGCCAGCAGCCCCGCCCTAGCGGGGGGGCCCGAGACCCAGTACTTC.

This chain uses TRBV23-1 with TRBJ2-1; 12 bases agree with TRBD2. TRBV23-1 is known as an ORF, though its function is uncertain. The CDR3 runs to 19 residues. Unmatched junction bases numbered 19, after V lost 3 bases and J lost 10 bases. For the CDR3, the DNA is TGCGCCAGCAGTCATCCACCTGTTAGGACTAGCGGGGAGGTAGGGGAGCAGTTCTTC. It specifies CASSHPPVRTSGEVGEQFF.

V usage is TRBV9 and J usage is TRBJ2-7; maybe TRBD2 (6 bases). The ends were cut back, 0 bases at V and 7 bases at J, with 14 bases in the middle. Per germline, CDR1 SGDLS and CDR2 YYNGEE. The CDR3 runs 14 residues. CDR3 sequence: CASSVDGAGGEQYF. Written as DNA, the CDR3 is TGTGCCAGCAGCGTAGATGGAGCAGGAGGGGAGCAGTACTTC.

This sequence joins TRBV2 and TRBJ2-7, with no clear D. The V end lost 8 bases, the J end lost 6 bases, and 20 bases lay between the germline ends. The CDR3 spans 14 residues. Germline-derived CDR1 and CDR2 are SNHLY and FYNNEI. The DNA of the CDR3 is TGTGCCAGCTTTACACCTACCGCCGGGTTCGAGCAGTACTTC. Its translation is CASFTPTAGFEQYF.

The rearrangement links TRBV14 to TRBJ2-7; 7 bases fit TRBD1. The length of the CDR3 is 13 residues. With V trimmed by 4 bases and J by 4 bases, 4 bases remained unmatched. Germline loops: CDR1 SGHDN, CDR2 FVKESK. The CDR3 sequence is CASSRGQLYEQYF. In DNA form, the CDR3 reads TGTGCCAGCAGCCGGGGACAGTTGTACGAGCAGTACTTC.

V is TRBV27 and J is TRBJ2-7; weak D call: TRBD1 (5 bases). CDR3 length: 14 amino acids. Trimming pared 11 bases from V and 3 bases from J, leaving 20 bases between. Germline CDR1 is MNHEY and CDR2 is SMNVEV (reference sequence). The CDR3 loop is CAASRESRGYEQYF. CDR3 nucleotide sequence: TGTGCCGCCAGCAGAGAATCTAGGGGCTACGAGCAGTACTTC.

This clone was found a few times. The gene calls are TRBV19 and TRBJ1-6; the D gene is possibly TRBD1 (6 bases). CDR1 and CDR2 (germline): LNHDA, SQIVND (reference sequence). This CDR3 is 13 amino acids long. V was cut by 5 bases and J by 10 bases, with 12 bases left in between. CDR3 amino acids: CASSETDSSPLHF. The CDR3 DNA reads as TGTGCCAGTAGTGAAACGGACAGCTCACCCCTCCACTTT.

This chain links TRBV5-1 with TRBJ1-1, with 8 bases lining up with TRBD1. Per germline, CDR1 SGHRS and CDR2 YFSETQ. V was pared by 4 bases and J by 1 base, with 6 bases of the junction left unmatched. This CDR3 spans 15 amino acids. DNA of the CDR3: TGCGCCAGCAGCCACGCCACAGGGGGGAACACTGAAGCTTTCTTT. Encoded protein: CASSHATGGNTEAFF.

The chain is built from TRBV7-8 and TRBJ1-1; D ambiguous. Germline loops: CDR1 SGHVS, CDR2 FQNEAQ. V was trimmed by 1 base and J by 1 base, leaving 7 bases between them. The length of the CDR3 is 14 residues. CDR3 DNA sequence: TGTGCCAGCAGCTTAGACAGAACGAACACTGAAGCTTTCTTT. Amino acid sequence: CASSLDRTNTEAFF.

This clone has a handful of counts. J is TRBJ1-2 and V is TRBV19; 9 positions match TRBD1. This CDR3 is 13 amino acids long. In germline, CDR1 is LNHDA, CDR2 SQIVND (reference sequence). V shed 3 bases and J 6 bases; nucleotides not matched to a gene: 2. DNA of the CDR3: TGTGCCAGTAGTATGGGGACAGGGAATGGCTACACCTTC. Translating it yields CASSMGTGNGYTF.

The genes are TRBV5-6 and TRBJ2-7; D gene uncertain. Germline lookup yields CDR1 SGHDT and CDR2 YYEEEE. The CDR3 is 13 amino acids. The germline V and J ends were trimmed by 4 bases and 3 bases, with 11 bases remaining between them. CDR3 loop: CASSPGPLYEQYF. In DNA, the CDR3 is TGTGCCAGCAGCCCAGGTCCCCTCTACGAGCAGTACTTC.

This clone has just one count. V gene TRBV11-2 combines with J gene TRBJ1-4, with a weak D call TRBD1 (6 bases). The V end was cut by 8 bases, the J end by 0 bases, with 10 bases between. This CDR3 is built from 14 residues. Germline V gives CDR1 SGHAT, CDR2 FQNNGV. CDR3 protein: CASGEGATNEKLFF. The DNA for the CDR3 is TGTGCCAGCGGCGAGGGGGCAACTAATGAAAAACTGTTTTTT. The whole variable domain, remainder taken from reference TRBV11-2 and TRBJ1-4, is EAGVAQSPRYKIIEKRQSVAFWCNPISGHATLYWYQQILGQGPKLLIQFQNNGVVDDSQLPKDRFSAERLKGVDSTLKIQPAKLEDSAVYLCASGEGATNEKLFFGSGTQLSVL.

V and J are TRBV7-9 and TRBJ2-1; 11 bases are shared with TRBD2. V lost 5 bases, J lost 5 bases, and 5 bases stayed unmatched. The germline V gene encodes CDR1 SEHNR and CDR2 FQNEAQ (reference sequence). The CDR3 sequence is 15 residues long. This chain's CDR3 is CASSLSGRENNEQFF. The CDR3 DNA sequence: TGTGCCAGCAGCCTTAGCGGGAGGGAAAACAATGAGCAGTTCTTC. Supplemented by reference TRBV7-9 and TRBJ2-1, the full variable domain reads DTGVSQNPRHKITKRGQNVTFRCDPISEHNRLYWYRQTLGQGPEFLTYFQNEAQLEKSRLLSDRFSAERPKGSFSTLEIQRTEQGDSAMYLCASSLSGRENNEQFFGPGTRLTVL.

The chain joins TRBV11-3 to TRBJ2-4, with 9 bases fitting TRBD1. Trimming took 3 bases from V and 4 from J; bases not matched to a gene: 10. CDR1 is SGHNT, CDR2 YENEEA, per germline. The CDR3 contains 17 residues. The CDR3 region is CASSLIYRDRDKNIQYF. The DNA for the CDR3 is TGTGCCAGCAGCTTGATATACCGGGACAGGGATAAAAACATTCAGTACTTC.

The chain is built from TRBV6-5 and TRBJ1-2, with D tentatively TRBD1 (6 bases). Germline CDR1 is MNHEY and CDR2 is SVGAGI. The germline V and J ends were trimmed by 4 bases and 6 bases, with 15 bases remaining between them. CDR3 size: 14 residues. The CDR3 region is CASSFSRGADGYTF. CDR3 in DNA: TGTGCCAGCAGTTTTTCCCGGGGGGCGGATGGCTACACCTTC.

The CDR3 bases are TGCAGTGCCAAAAACACTGAAGCTTTCTTT. It encodes CSAKNTEAFF. The V call is TRBV20-1, the J call TRBJ1-1; the D is unclear. The CDR3 covers 10 residues. Trimming stripped 6 bases from V and 2 bases from J, with 4 bases between. Germline-derived CDR1 and CDR2 are DFQATT and SNEGSKA (reference sequence).

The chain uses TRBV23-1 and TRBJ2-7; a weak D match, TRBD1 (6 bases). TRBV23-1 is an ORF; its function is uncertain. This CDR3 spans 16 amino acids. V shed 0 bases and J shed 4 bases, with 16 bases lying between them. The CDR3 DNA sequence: TGCGCCAGCAGTCAATCTTCTCGGGACACAACGTACGAGCAGTACTTC. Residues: CASSQSSRDTTYEQYF.

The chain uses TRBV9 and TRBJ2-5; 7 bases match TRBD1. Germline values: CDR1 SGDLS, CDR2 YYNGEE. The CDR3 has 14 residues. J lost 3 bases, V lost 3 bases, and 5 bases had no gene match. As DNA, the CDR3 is TGTGCCAGCAGCGGCCCAGGGGGAGAAGAGACCCAGTACTTC. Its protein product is CASSGPGGEETQYF.

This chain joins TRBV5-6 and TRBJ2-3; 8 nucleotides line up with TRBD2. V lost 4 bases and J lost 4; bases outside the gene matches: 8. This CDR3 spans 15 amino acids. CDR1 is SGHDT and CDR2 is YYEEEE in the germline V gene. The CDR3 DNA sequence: TGTGCCAGCAGCCAGAGCGGGAGAAGGGCAGATACGCAGTATTTT. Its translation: CASSQSGRRADTQYF.

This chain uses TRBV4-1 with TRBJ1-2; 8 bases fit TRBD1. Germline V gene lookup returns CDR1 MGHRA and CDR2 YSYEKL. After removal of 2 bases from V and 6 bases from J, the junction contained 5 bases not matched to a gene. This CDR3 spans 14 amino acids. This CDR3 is CASSQLTGVHGYTF. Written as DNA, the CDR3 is TGCGCCAGCAGCCAACTGACAGGGGTCCATGGCTACACCTTC.

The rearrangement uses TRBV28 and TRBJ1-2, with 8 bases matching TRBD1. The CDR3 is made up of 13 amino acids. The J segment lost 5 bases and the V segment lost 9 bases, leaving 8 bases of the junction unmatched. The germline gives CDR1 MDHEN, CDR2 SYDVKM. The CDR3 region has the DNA TGTGCCAGTCTGACAGGGGAGGGGTATGGCTACACCTTC. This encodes CASLTGEGYGYTF.

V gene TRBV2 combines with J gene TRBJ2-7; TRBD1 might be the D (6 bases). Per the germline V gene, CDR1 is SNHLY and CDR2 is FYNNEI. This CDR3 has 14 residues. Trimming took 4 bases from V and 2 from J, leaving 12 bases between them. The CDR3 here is CASSVGQSTYEQYF. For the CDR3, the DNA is TGTGCCAGCAGTGTTGGACAGTCCACCTACGAGCAGTACTTC.

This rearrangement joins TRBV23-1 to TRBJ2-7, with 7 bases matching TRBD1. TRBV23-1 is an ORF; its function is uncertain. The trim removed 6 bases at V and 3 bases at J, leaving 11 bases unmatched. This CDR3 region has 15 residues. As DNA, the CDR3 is TGCGCCAGCAGCCGAAAAGACAGGGTGGGCTACGAGCAGTACTTC. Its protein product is CASSRKDRVGYEQYF.

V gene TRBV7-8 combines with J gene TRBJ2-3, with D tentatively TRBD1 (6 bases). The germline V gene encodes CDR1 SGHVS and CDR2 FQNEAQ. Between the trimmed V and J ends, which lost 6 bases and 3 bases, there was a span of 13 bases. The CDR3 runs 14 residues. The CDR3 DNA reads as TGTGCCAGCAGGGTACAGGGTTTGACAGATACGCAGTATTTT. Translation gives CASRVQGLTDTQYF.